This is a list of T cell receptor beta chains from one sample in a study of Ad26.COV2.S vaccination and SARS-CoV-2 variants. Using immunoSEQ multiplex PCR, the repertoire was profiled, and TCRdb retains in-frame clones only, with some absent. This table has 200,000 to 300,000 clones, about 83% appearing once. Sequences were derived from peripheral blood, sampled in a trial of Ad26.COV2.S vaccine versus placebo. The receptors were sampled from a person aged 18-65 years who received the Ad26.COV2.S COVID-19 vaccine or a placebo. Both conserved end residues are part of each CDR3. Each record gives: V gene, J gene, CDR3 protein.

TRBV6-2/TRBV6-3	TRBJ2-7	CASSYRASSYEQYF
TRBV5-1	TRBJ2-7	CASIIQGSYEQYF
TRBV18	TRBJ2-5	CASSPTGRGETQYF
TRBV18	TRBJ1-2	CASSPPGHYGYTF
TRBV19	TRBJ1-2	CASSPSHLVNYGYTF
TRBV12-3/TRBV12-4	TRBJ1-2	CASSTRMGGYTF
TRBV29-1	TRBJ1-2	CSVAHRELGYGYTF
TRBV4-1	TRBJ2-1	CASGMGNEQFF
TRBV9	TRBJ1-2	CASSVATGAHNYGYTF
TRBV29-1	TRBJ2-5	CSVAYGAHRYF
TRBV12-3/TRBV12-4	TRBJ2-1	CASSLGAPNEQFF
TRBV7-2	TRBJ2-5	CASSAKETQYF
TRBV4-1	TRBJ1-1	CASRTSRGTEAFF
TRBV12-3/TRBV12-4	TRBJ1-1	CASSFGGATEAFF
TRBV30	TRBJ2-1	CAWIAGRSKGFEQFF
TRBV24-1	TRBJ1-2	CATSNSGGGGYGYTF
TRBV18	TRBJ1-2	CASSPTLDYGYTF
TRBV5-1	TRBJ1-2	CASSLEARANYGYTF
TRBV4-3	TRBJ1-2	CASSQASGTLGGYTF
TRBV9	TRBJ1-1	CASRGEGTEAFF
TRBV19	TRBJ1-3	CASSIEGGAGNTIYF
TRBV4-3	TRBJ1-6	CASSPGTGKSPLHF
TRBV27	TRBJ1-2	CASSFHRGNDGYTF
TRBV4-3	TRBJ2-7	CASSPYRGYEQYF
TRBV6-5	TRBJ2-3	CASSSPITDTQYF
TRBV5-1	TRBJ2-2	CASSIAIGAGELFF
TRBV18	TRBJ1-3	CASSPGSSGNTIYF
TRBV19	TRBJ1-1	CASSVAQGNTEAFF
TRBV18	TRBJ1-1	CASSGRINTEAFF
TRBV2	TRBJ1-5	CASRQDRRPQHF
TRBV6-1	TRBJ2-2	CASSPGTGSTGELFF
TRBV27	TRBJ2-2	CASSFWAGDTGELFF
TRBV6-6	TRBJ1-1	CASSYHGGENTEAFF
TRBV7-7	TRBJ2-3	CAVGGPGDTQYF
TRBV5-1	TRBJ2-7	CASSREGLSSYEQYF
TRBV4-3	TRBJ2-2	CASSQVAGGERSGELFF
TRBV7-9	TRBJ2-3	CASSGSGNTQYF
TRBV5-1	TRBJ1-2	CASSLGDRTGYTF
TRBV18	TRBJ2-4	CASSPSGAKNIQYF
TRBV6-1	TRBJ2-7	CASSEVARGPEQYF
TRBV24-1	TRBJ1-2	CATSGQGFGYTF
TRBV11-2	TRBJ2-1	CASSLISTSASSYNEQFF
TRBV4-2	TRBJ2-5	CASSQVEGGETQYF
TRBV29-1	TRBJ2-2	CSVQGARESTGELFF
TRBV7-8	TRBJ2-7	CASSLAGVSEQYF
TRBV5-1	TRBJ2-3	CASSLWLAGGSIADTQYF
TRBV6-5	TRBJ1-4	CASSPRTGGDEKLFF
TRBV15	TRBJ2-2	CATTPGHLGTGELFF
TRBV5-1	TRBJ1-2	CASSSIPGGADGYTF
TRBV7-7	TRBJ2-5	CASSLDRWETQYF
TRBV15	TRBJ1-2	CATSRDVARTNYGYTF
TRBV18	TRBJ1-1	CASSFTGERPEAFF
TRBV9	TRBJ1-4	CASSVATGEEEKLFF
TRBV19	TRBJ2-5	CASRGTGFQETQYF